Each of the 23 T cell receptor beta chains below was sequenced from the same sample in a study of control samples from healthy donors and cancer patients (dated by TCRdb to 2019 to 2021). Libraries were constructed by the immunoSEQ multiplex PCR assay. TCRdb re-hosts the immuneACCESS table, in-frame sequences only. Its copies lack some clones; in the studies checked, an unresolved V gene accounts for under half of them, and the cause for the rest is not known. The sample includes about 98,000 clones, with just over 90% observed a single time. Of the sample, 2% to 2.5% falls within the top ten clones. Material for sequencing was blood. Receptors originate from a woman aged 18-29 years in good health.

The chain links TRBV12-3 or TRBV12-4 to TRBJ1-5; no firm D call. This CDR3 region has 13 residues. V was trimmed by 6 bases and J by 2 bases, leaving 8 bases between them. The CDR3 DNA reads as TGTGCCAGCAGCCCGTCTGGCAATCAGCCCCAGCATTTT. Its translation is CASSPSGNQPQHF.

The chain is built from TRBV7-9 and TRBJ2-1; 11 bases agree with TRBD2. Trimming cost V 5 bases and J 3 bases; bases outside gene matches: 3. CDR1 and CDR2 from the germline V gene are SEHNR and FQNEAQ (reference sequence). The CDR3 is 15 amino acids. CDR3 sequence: CASSRTSGHYNEQFF. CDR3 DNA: TGTGCCAGCAGCCGGACTAGCGGGCACTACAATGAGCAGTTCTTC.

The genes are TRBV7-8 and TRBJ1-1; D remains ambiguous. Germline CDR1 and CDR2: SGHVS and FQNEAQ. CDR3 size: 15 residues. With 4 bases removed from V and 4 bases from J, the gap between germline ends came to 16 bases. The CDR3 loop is CASSSSWISSTEAFF. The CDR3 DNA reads TGTGCCAGCAGCTCTAGCTGGATTTCGAGCACTGAAGCTTTCTTT.

CDR3: CASSLGGIGQPQHF. The CDR3 DNA follows: TGTGCCAGCAGCTTAGGAGGGATCGGTCAGCCCCAGCATTTT. This chain joins TRBV13 and TRBJ1-5; no reliable D call. CDR3 length: 14 amino acids. CDR1 and CDR2 (germline): PRHDT, FYEKMQ (reference sequence). Between the trimmed V and J ends, which lost 0 bases and 6 bases, there was a span of 9 bases.

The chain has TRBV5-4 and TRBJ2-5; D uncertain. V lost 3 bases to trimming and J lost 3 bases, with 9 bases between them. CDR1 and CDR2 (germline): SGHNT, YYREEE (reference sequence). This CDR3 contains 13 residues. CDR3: CASSSTEKETQYF. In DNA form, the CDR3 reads TGTGCCAGCAGCTCCACAGAAAAAGAGACCCAGTACTTC.

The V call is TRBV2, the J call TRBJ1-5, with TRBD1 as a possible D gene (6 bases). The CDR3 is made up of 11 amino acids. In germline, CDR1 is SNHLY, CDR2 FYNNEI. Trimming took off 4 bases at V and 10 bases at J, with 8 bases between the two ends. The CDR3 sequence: CASSAQGPQHF. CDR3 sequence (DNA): TGTGCCAGCAGTGCACAGGGACCCCAGCATTTT.

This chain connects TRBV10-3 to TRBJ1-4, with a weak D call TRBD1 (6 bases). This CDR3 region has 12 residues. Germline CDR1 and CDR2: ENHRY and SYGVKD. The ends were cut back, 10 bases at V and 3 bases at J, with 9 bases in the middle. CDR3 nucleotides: TGTGCCACCAGGGGACCTAATGAAAAACTGTTTTTT. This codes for CATRGPNEKLFF.

The CDR3 region has the DNA TGTGCCAGCAGTTTTAAGGAGACCCAGTACTTC. It specifies CASSFKETQYF. This sequence joins TRBV12-3 or TRBV12-4 and TRBJ2-5; D is ambiguous. Between the trimmed V and J ends, which lost 3 bases and 5 bases, there was a span of 4 bases. This CDR3 is built from 11 residues.

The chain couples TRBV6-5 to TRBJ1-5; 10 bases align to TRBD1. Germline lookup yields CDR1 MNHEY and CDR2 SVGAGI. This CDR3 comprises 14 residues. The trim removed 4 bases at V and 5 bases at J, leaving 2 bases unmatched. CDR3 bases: TGTGCCAGCAGTTTAGGACAGGGGGATCAGCCCCAGCATTTT. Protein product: CASSLGQGDQPQHF.

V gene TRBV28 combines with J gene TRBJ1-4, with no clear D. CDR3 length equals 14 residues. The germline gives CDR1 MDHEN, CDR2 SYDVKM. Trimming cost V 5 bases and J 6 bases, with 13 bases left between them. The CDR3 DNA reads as TGTGCCAGCAGTCTTCTAATCGGGGATGAAAAACTGTTTTTT. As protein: CASSLLIGDEKLFF.

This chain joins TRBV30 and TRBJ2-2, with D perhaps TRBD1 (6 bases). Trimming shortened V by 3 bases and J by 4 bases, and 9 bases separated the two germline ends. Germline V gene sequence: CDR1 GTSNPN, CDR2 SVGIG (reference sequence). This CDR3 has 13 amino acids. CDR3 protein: CAWRTGSTGELFF. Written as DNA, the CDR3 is TGTGCCTGGAGGACAGGTTCCACCGGGGAGCTGTTTTTT.

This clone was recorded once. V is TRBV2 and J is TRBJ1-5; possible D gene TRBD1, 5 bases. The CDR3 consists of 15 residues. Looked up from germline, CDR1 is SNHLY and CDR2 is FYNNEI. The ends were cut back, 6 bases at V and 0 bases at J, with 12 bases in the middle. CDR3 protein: CASSQGFYSNQPQHF. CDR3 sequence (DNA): TGTGCCAGCAGCCAGGGATTTTATAGCAATCAGCCCCAGCATTTT. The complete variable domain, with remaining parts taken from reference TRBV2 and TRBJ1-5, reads EPEVTQTPSHQVTQMGQEVILRCVPISNHLYFYWYRQILGQKVEFLVSFYNNEISEKSEIFDDQFSVERPDGSNFTLKIRSTKLEDSAMYFCASSQGFYSNQPQHFGDGTRLSIL.

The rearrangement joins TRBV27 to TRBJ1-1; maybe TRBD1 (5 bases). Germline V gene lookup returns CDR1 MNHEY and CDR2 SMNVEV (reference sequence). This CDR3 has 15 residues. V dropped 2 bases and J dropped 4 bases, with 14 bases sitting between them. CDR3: CASSLRRGGSTEAFF. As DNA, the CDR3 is TGTGCCAGCAGTTTAAGGCGGGGCGGGAGCACTGAAGCTTTCTTT.

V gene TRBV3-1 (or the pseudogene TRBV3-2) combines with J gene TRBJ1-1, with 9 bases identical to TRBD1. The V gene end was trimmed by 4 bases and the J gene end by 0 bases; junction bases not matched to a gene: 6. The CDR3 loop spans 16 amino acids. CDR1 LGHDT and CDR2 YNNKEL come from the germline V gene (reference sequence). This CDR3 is CASSPRDRVLNTEAFF. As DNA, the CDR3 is TGTGCCAGCAGCCCTCGGGACAGGGTTTTGAACACTGAAGCTTTCTTT.

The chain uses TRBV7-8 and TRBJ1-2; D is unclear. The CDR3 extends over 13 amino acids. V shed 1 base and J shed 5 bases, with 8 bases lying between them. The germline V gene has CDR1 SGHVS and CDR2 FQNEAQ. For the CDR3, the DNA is TGTGCCAGCAGCTTAGGGCTGCTATATGGCTACACCTTC. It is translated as CASSLGLLYGYTF.

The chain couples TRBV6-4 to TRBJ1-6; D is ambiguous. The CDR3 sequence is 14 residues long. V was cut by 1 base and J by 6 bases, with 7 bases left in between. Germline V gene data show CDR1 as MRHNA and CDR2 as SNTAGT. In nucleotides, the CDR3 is TGTGCCAGCAGTGACTATAAGGGTAATTCACCCCTCCACTTT. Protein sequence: CASSDYKGNSPLHF.

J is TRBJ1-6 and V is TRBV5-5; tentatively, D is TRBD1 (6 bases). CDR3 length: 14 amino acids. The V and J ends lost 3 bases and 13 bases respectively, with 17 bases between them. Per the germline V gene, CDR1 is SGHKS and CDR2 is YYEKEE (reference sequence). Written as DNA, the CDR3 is TGTGCCAGCAGCTGGGGGGGCGAGGAATCGCCCCTCCACTTT. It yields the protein CASSWGGEESPLHF.

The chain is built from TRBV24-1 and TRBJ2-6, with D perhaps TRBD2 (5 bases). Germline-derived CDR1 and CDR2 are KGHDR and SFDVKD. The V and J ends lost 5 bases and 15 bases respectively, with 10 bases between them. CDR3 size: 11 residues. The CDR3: CATSGGRDLTF. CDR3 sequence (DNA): TGTGCCACCAGTGGTGGACGGGACCTGACTTTC.

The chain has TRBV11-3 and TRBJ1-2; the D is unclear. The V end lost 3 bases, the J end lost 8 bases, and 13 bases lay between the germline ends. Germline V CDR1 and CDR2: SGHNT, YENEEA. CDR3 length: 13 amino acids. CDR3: CASSFTGIEGYTF. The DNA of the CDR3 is TGTGCCAGCAGCTTTACGGGGATTGAAGGCTACACCTTC.

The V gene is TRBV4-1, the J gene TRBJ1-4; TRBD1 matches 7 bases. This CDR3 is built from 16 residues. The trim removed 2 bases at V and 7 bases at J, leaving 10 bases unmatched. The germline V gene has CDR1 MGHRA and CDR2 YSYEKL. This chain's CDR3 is CASSQRQTGPIEKLFF. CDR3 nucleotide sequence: TGCGCCAGCAGCCAACGACAGACAGGGCCAATTGAAAAACTGTTTTTT.

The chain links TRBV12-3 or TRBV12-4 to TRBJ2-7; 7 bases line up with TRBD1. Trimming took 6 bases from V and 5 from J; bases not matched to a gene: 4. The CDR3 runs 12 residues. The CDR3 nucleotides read TGTGCCAGCAGCCGAACAGGGGACGAGCAGTACTTC. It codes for CASSRTGDEQYF.

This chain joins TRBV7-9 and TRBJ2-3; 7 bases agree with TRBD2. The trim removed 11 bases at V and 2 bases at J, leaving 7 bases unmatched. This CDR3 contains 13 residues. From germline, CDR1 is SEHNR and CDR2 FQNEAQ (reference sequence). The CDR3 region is CAGLGRTTDTQYF. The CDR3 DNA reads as TGTGCCGGACTAGGACGGACCACAGATACGCAGTATTTT.

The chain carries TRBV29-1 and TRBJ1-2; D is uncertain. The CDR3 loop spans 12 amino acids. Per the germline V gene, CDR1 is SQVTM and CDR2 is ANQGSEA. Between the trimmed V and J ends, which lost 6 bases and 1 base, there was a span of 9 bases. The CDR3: CSVADGNYGYTF. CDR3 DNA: TGCAGCGTAGCGGACGGTAACTATGGCTACACCTTC.